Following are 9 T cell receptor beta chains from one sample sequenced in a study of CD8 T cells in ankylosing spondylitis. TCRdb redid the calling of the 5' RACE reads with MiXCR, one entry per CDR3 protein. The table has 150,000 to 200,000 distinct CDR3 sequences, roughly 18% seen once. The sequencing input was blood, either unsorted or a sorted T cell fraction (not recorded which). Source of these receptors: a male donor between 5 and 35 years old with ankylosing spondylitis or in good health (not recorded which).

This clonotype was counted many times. The chain's CDR3 is CASSLGWGTSSYEQYV. CDR3 nucleotides: TGTGCCAGCAGCTTAGGGTGGGGTACAAGCTCCTACGAGCAGTACGTC. This chain links TRBV7-8 with TRBJ2-7; D remains unclear. The CDR3 runs 16 residues. The ends were cut back, 1 base at V and 0 bases at J, with 13 bases in the middle. Per the germline V gene, CDR1 is SGHVS and CDR2 is FQNEAQ.

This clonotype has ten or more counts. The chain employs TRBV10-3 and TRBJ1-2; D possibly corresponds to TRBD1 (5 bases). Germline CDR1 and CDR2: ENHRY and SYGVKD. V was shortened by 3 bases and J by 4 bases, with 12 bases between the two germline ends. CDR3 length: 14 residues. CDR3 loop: CAISDREGRYGYTF. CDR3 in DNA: TGTGCCATCAGTGACAGGGAGGGCCGCTATGGCTACACCTTC.

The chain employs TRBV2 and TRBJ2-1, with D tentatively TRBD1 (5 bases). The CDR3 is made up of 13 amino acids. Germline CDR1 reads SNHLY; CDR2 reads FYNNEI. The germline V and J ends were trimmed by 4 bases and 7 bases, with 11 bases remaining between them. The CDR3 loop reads CASSAPPGNEQFF. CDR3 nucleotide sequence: TGTGCCAGCAGTGCCCCGCCAGGGAATGAGCAGTTCTTC.

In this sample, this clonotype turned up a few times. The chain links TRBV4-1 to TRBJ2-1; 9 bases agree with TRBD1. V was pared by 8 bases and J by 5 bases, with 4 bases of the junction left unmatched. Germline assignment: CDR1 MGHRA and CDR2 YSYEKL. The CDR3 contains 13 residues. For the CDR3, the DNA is TGCGCCAGCCGTAGACAGGGGGACAATGAGCAGTTCTTC. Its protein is CASRRQGDNEQFF.

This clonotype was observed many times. CDR3 sequence (DNA): TGCGCCAGCAGCTTTCAGGAAGAGACCCAGTACTTC. Translation: CASSFQEETQYF. The V gene is TRBV5-1, the J gene TRBJ2-5; unclear D gene. The germline V gene has CDR1 SGHRS and CDR2 YFSETQ. V dropped 2 bases and J dropped 3 bases, with 5 bases sitting between them. The CDR3 is 12 residues long.

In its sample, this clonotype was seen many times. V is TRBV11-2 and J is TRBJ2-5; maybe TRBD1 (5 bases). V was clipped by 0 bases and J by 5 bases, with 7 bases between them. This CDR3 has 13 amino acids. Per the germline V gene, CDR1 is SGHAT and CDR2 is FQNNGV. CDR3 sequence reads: CASSLDRVETQYF. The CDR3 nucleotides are TGTGCCAGCAGCTTAGACAGGGTTGAGACCCAGTACTTC.

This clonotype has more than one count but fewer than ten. The CDR3 bases are TGTGCCAGCAGTGAGGACGGGGGTCAGACCCAGTACTTC. Its protein product is CASSEDGGQTQYF. The gene calls are TRBV2 and TRBJ2-5; a weak D match, TRBD2 (6 bases). The CDR3 loop spans 13 amino acids. With 3 bases removed from V and 6 bases from J, the gap between germline ends came to 11 bases. Germline V gene lookup returns CDR1 SNHLY and CDR2 FYNNEI.

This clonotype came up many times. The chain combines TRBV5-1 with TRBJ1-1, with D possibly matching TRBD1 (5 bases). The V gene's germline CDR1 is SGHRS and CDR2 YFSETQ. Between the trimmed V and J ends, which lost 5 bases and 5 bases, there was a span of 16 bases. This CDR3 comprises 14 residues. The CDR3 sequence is CASSSTRGRTEAFF. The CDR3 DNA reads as TGCGCCAGCAGTTCTACTCGGGGGAGAACTGAAGCTTTCTTT.

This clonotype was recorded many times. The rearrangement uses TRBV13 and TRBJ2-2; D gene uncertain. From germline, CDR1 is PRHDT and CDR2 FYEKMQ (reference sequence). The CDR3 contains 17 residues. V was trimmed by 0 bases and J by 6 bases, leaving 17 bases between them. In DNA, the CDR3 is TGTGCCAGCAGCTTAGGCCTGGAAGGTCTCTCCCCCGGGGAGCTGTTTTTT. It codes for CASSLGLEGLSPGELFF.